This TCR beta chain was sequenced for a study of T cell repertoires in cytomegalovirus infection. This clonotype has ten or more counts. The germline V gene has CDR1 MDHEN and CDR2 SYDVKM. Trimming took off 0 bases at V and 1 base at J, with 18 bases between the two ends. The CDR3 runs to 18 residues. In TCRdb, the reads were re-called with MiXCR into one record per CDR3 protein. The table includes fewer than 550,000 distinct CDR3 sequences, 16% detected once. The specimen sequenced was CD8+ T cells from PBMCs. The TCR was taken from a human donor in good health (CMV status not recorded). Some clones in this sample may be carry-over from other donors' samples. This chain joins TRBV28 and TRBJ2-5; D is perhaps TRBD1 (5 bases). The CDR3, as DNA: TGTGCCAGCAGTTTATGGGCAGGGTTGGTCGGGTTCCAAGAGACCCAGTACTTC. It is translated as CASSLWAGLVGFQETQYF.